Each of the 23 T cell receptor beta chains below was sequenced from the same sample in a study of cytomegalovirus exposure and HLA in healthy donors (dated by TCRdb to 2015 to 2018). The protocol used for the library was the immunoSEQ multiplex PCR assay. A mixture of 60 forward primers for TCR Vbeta segments and 13 reverse primers for TCR Jbeta segments was used in the multiplex PCR. TCRdb re-hosts the immuneACCESS table, in-frame sequences only. Its copies lack some clones; in the studies checked, an unresolved V gene accounts for under half of them, and the cause for the rest is not known. For this sample there are approximately 76,000 clones; around 80% appear just once. The ten biggest clones cover 2.5% of the sample. Source material: PBMCs. The receptors here all came from a man aged 25 to 45 in good health and CMV-seronegative.

This clone showed up just a few times. The chain carries TRBV7-9 and TRBJ1-4, with D possibly being TRBD1 (5 bases). Germline loops: CDR1 SEHNR, CDR2 FQNEAQ (reference sequence). The CDR3 totals 12 residues. V was shortened by 5 bases and J by 12 bases, with 13 bases between the two germline ends. The CDR3 is CASSLGRGELFF. The CDR3 nucleotides read TGTGCCAGCAGCCTGGGGAGGGGAGAACTGTTTTTT. Full variable domain (missing parts from reference TRBV7-9 and TRBJ1-4): DTGVSQNPRHKITKRGQNVTFRCDPISEHNRLYWYRQTLGQGPEFLTYFQNEAQLEKSRLLSDRFSAERPKGSFSTLEIQRTEQGDSAMYLCASSLGRGELFFGSGTQLSVL.

The sample holds a few counts of this clone. This chain's CDR3 is CASRSGQGAGELFF. The CDR3 nucleotides read TGTGCCAGTAGATCGGGACAGGGTGCCGGGGAGCTGTTTTTT. The J gene is TRBJ2-2, the V gene TRBV19; 9 nucleotides match TRBD1. This CDR3 is built from 14 residues. Germline V gene data show CDR1 as LNHDA and CDR2 as SQIVND (reference sequence). V lost 6 bases to trimming and J lost 6 bases; unmatched junction nucleotides: 5.

The chain uses TRBV7-2 and TRBJ1-3, with a possible D match to TRBD1 (5 bases). The CDR3 is 18 residues long. Trimming left V 2 bases short and J 0 bases short, with 17 bases between. Germline CDR1 and CDR2: SGHTA and FQGNSA. CDR3 residues: CASSLTHSRVSSGNTIYF. The CDR3 coding sequence is TGTGCCAGCAGCTTAACCCACTCCAGGGTATCCTCTGGAAACACCATATATTTT.

The V gene is TRBV4-3, the J gene TRBJ2-2, with D possibly matching TRBD1 (5 bases). Germline V gives CDR1 LGHNA, CDR2 YSLEER. The CDR3 consists of 15 residues. V was clipped by 1 base and J by 6 bases, with 12 bases between them. CDR3 bases: TGCGCCAGCAGCCAAGGCGGCAGGGTGGCCGGGGAGCTGTTTTTT. The encoded protein is CASSQGGRVAGELFF.

The chain joins TRBV29-1 to TRBJ2-7, with D unresolved. The CDR3 length is 13 residues. V lost 1 base, J lost 2 bases, and 9 bases lay in between. Germline values: CDR1 SQVTM, CDR2 ANQGSEA. The CDR3 protein is CSVEGDKPYEQYF. CDR3 DNA: TGCAGCGTTGAAGGAGATAAACCCTACGAGCAGTACTTC.

The rearrangement links TRBV27 to TRBJ1-1; a weak D match, TRBD1 (5 bases). CDR1 is MNHEY and CDR2 is SMNVEV in the germline V gene (reference sequence). CDR3 length: 14 residues. V was clipped by 3 bases and J by 0 bases, with 8 bases between them. This CDR3 reads CASSFQGLNTEAFF. CDR3 DNA sequence: TGTGCCAGCAGTTTCCAGGGCCTGAACACTGAAGCTTTCTTT.

This clone was seen only a few times. The V and J genes are TRBV18 and TRBJ1-1; the match to TRBD1 covers 7 bases. The CDR3 runs 14 residues. Germline assignment: CDR1 KGHSH and CDR2 LQKENI. V trimming: 1 base; J trimming: 5 bases; junction bases outside the gene matches: 4. The CDR3 loop reads CASSPQTGWTEAFF. The CDR3 region has the DNA TGTGCCAGCTCACCACAGACAGGGTGGACTGAAGCTTTCTTT. Full variable domain (outside the CDR3, taken from reference TRBV18 and TRBJ1-1): NAGVMQNPRHLVRRRGQEARLRCSPMKGHSHVYWYRQLPEEGLKFMVYLQKENIIDESGMPKERFSAEFPKEGPSILRIQQVVRGDSAAYFCASSPQTGWTEAFFGQGTRLTVV.

The chain recombines TRBV19 with TRBJ2-4; 13 positions agree with TRBD2. Germline loops: CDR1 LNHDA, CDR2 SQIVND (reference sequence). The CDR3 is made up of 14 amino acids. V lost 6 bases to trimming and J lost 4 bases; unmatched junction nucleotides: 0. The CDR3 sequence: CASRGLAGKNIQYF. The DNA of the CDR3 is TGTGCCAGTAGGGGACTAGCGGGGAAAAACATTCAGTACTTC. The full variable domain, completed using reference TRBV19 and TRBJ2-4, is DGGITQSPKYLFRKEGQNVTLSCEQNLNHDAMYWYRQDPGQGLRLIYYSQIVNDFQKGDIAEGYSVSREKKESFPLTVTSAQKNPTAFYLCASRGLAGKNIQYFGAGTRLSVL.

This sequence joins TRBV7-6 and TRBJ2-1; D may be TRBD1 (6 bases). The CDR3 runs 11 residues. The V and J ends lost 5 bases and 10 bases respectively, with 9 bases between them. CDR1 and CDR2 from the germline V gene are SGHVS and FNYEAQ. The CDR3 is CASSQGWEQFF. The CDR3 DNA reads as TGTGCCAGCAGCCAGGGGTGGGAGCAGTTCTTC.

The table lists this clone with a few counts. The chain recombines TRBV29-1 with TRBJ1-1, with 8 bases matching TRBD1. Trimming at V came to 3 bases and at J to 12 bases, leaving 9 bases not matched to a gene. CDR1 SQVTM and CDR2 ANQGSEA come from the germline V gene. This CDR3 comprises 12 residues. The CDR3 region is CSVDLTQGAPFF. DNA of the CDR3: TGCAGCGTTGACCTTACTCAGGGGGCTCCTTTCTTT.

The rearrangement uses TRBV27 and TRBJ2-7; 7 positions match TRBD2. This CDR3 is built from 15 residues. Germline lookup yields CDR1 MNHEY and CDR2 SMNVEV (reference sequence). V was pared by 4 bases and J by 2 bases, with 8 bases of the junction left unmatched. CDR3 DNA: TGTGCCAGCAGTTCCTGGGGGGACTATGCCTACGAGCAGTACTTC. It is translated as CASSSWGDYAYEQYF.

This chain joins TRBV7-2 and TRBJ2-3; 7 bases agree with TRBD2. This CDR3 contains 14 residues. The ends lost 3 bases at V and 5 bases at J; junction bases unmatched: 5. Germline CDR1 is SGHTA and CDR2 is FQGNSA. For the CDR3, the DNA is TGTGCCAGCAGCTTCCGAGGGAGGGAAGATACGCAGTATTTT. Translated, it gives CASSFRGREDTQYF.

This chain joins TRBV6-1 and TRBJ2-2; 7 positions match TRBD1. V gave up 5 bases and J gave up 8 bases; unmatched junction bases: 5. There are 13 residues in the CDR3. Germline V gives CDR1 MNHNS, CDR2 SASEGT. CDR3 in DNA: TGTGCCAGCAGTACACAGGGGTTGGGGGAGCTGTTTTTT. Translated, it gives CASSTQGLGELFF.

The chain links TRBV19 to TRBJ2-5, with D uncertain. V was trimmed by 4 bases and J by 1 base, leaving 4 bases between them. This CDR3 region has 12 residues. Germline CDR1 is LNHDA and CDR2 is SQIVND (reference sequence). This CDR3 is CASSTRQETQYF. CDR3 coding DNA: TGTGCCAGTAGTACCCGCCAAGAGACCCAGTACTTC.

The rearrangement joins TRBV2 to TRBJ2-3, with TRBD1 identical over 9 bases. The V gene's germline CDR1 is SNHLY and CDR2 FYNNEI. CDR3 length: 17 amino acids. J lost 1 base, V lost 5 bases, and 10 bases had no gene match. CDR3 bases: TGTGCCAGCAGTTTCCACCCCCGGGACAGGGGCACAGATACGCAGTATTTT. This gives the protein CASSFHPRDRGTDTQYF. Full variable domain (rest looked up from reference TRBV2 and TRBJ2-3): EPEVTQTPSHQVTQMGQEVILRCVPISNHLYFYWYRQILGQKVEFLVSFYNNEISEKSEIFDDQFSVERPDGSNFTLKIRSTKLEDSAMYFCASSFHPRDRGTDTQYFGPGTRLTVL.

The CDR3 nucleotides are TGCGCCAGCAGGGACGGCCCGGGGTCACCCCTCCACTTT. Translation gives CASRDGPGSPLHF. The chain is built from TRBV5-1 and TRBJ1-6; no clear D gene. Per the germline V gene, CDR1 is SGHRS and CDR2 is YFSETQ. The V gene lost 5 bases and the J gene lost 10 bases, with 13 bases spanning the gap. This CDR3 region has 13 residues.

The table lists this clone with a few counts. This chain joins TRBV7-9 and TRBJ2-7; 7 bases agree with TRBD2. The CDR3 runs to 15 residues. V lost 1 base to trimming and J lost 3 bases; unmatched junction nucleotides: 6. Germline CDR1 SEHNR, CDR2 FQNEAQ (reference sequence). CDR3 protein: CASSLGAGARYEQYF. DNA for the CDR3: TGTGCCAGCAGCTTAGGTGCGGGAGCCCGCTACGAGCAGTACTTC.

The gene calls are TRBV19 and TRBJ1-2, with 7 positions matching TRBD1. Germline CDR1 reads LNHDA; CDR2 reads SQIVND (reference sequence). The CDR3 covers 13 residues. V shed 6 bases and J 6 bases; nucleotides not matched to a gene: 7. In nucleotides, the CDR3 is TGTGCCAGTAGGCCCGGGACAGCTAATGGCTACACCTTC. It is translated as CASRPGTANGYTF.

The chain recombines TRBV2 with TRBJ1-5; TRBD1 agrees at 11 bases. Germline assignment: CDR1 SNHLY and CDR2 FYNNEI. Germline trimming cut 6 bases from V and 7 bases from J; bases unmatched to any gene: 2. The CDR3 length is 13 residues. CDR3 amino acids: CASRGQGGQPQHF. The CDR3 region has the DNA TGTGCCAGCAGGGGACAGGGGGGACAGCCCCAGCATTTT.

In its sample, this clone was seen a few times. The same CDR3 also results from other DNA sequences found in this sample. The V call is TRBV6-4, the J call TRBJ2-1, with D possibly being TRBD2 (5 bases). The CDR3 contains 13 residues. CDR1 MRHNA and CDR2 SNTAGT come from the germline V gene. V gave up 2 bases and J gave up 3 bases, with 5 bases separating them. CDR3 sequence reads: CASSDGLYNEQFF. In DNA form, the CDR3 reads TGTGCCAGCAGTGACGGACTCTACAATGAGCAGTTCTTC.

V is TRBV21-1 and J is TRBJ1-1; TRBD1 is taken as the D call from the table, unchecked against the DNA. TRBV21-1 is a pseudogene segment. The CDR3 loop spans 14 amino acids. DNA for the CDR3: TGTGCCAGCAGCAAAGGGTTAGGGGGAATCCAGGCTTTCTTT. Protein: CASSKGLGGIQAFF.

CDR3 region: CASSLDTYPAGGELFF. The DNA of the CDR3 is TGTGCCAGCAGTTTAGACACCTACCCTGCTGGCGGGGAGCTGTTTTTT. V usage is TRBV6-5 and J usage is TRBJ2-2, with D unresolved. This CDR3 region has 16 residues. Germline CDR1 MNHEY, CDR2 SVGAGI. Trimming stripped 4 bases from V and 7 bases from J, with 19 bases between.

J is TRBJ2-2 and V is TRBV6-5; 10 positions agree with TRBD1. The germline V gene has CDR1 MNHEY and CDR2 SVGAGI. V gave up 5 bases and J gave up 5 bases; unmatched junction bases: 5. CDR3 length: 15 amino acids. In DNA form, the CDR3 reads TGTGCCAGCAGTCGGGACAGGGGTTGGACCGGGGAGCTGTTTTTT. Protein sequence: CASSRDRGWTGELFF.